What follows is one T cell receptor (beta chain) and its context. CDR1 and CDR2 from the germline V gene are MNHEY and SMNVEV (reference sequence). The V and J ends lost 5 bases and 1 base, in that order; junction bases with no gene match: 12. This CDR3 region has 17 residues. Authors' data handling: Using reference gene primer amplification, nucleated cell counts were estimated. The protocol was immunoSEQ multiplex PCR, while the TCRdb copy is restricted to in-frame clones and leaves out a portion. That table gives V, J and clone size, and the DNA gave D and trimming. The sample has 140,000 or so clones; roughly 86% are singletons. The entry originates in a study of blood T cell repertoires in COVID-19.

This sequence originates from a woman in her 50s with acute COVID-19. The source material was PBMCs or T cells enriched from blood (not recorded which). The chain employs TRBV27 and TRBJ1-1, with TRBD1 matching over 8 bases. The DNA of the CDR3 is TGTGCCAGCAGTCCTCGAGGACAGGGTAAGAAGAACACTGAAGCTTTCTTT. It specifies CASSPRGQGKKNTEAFF.